The 2 T cell receptor beta chains reported below all come from one sample, sequenced in a study of blood T cell repertoires in COVID-19. This table comes from immunoSEQ multiplex PCR, and its TCRdb copy is limited to in-frame clones, with some not included. The profile shows around 50,000 clones, roughly 85% of them singletons. The source material was peripheral blood. The receptors were sampled from a woman of 80 years or more with acute or convalescent COVID-19.

Regarding this clone: The sample contains more than one DNA sequence encoding this CDR3. This chain joins TRBV18 and TRBJ1-1; tentatively, D is TRBD1 (6 bases). The V and J ends lost 0 bases and 4 bases respectively, with 6 bases between them. Germline values: CDR1 KGHSH, CDR2 LQKENI. This CDR3 contains 13 residues. The DNA of the CDR3 is TGTGCCAGCTCACCACCAGGGGGCACTGAAGCTTTCTTT. Translated: CASSPPGGTEAFF.

The V call is TRBV9, the J call TRBJ2-2; 8 bases are a match to TRBD2. The CDR3 sequence is 17 residues long. CDR1 SGDLS and CDR2 YYNGEE come from the germline V gene. V was pared by 3 bases and J by 4 bases, with 11 bases of the junction left unmatched. CDR3 sequence (DNA): TGTGCCAGCAGCGGGGCCGGGACTAGAGGAGGCACCGGGGAGCTGTTTTTT. Encoded protein: CASSGAGTRGGTGELFF. The variable domain in full, with the rest retrieved from reference TRBV9 and TRBJ2-2, is DSGVTQTPKHLITATGQRVTLRCSPRSGDLSVYWYQQSLDQGLQFLIQYYNGEERAKGNILERFSAQQFPDLHSELNLSSLELGDSALYFCASSGAGTRGGTGELFFGEGSRLTVL.